These 23 T cell receptor beta chains share one sample of origin, sequenced in a study of radiation and T cells in renal cell carcinoma. The time point here: baseline pretreatment blood. The treatment was: 15 Gy SBRT to primary tumor, nephrectomy 4 weeks later. Sequencing used immunoSEQ multiplex PCR; TCRdb keeps in-frame clones, though not all of them. The sample contains about 140,000 clones, around 78% of which appear only once. This sample comprised blood, obtained from a patient whose treatment included radiotherapy and nephrectomy. The receptors shown here come from a woman in her forties or fifties with renal cell carcinoma.

This clone has a handful of counts. The rearrangement uses TRBV15 and TRBJ1-3; no clear D. CDR3 length: 14 amino acids. V was pared by 0 bases and J by 8 bases, with 11 bases between. Germline CDR1 LNHNV, CDR2 YYDKDF (reference sequence). The CDR3 bases are TGTGCCACCAGCAGAGACACCCGACGAGACACCATATATTTT. Its translation is CATSRDTRRDTIYF.

The chain links TRBV4-3 to TRBJ1-1; tentatively, D is TRBD1 (5 bases). The germline V gene encodes CDR1 LGHNA and CDR2 YSLEER. Trimming removed 0 bases from V and 5 bases from J, with 13 bases in between. This CDR3 has 15 residues. The CDR3 DNA reads TGCGCCAGCAGCCAAGAAGGAGCGGGGGAGACTGAAGCTTTCTTT. Translating it yields CASSQEGAGETEAFF.

The V and J genes are TRBV5-1 and TRBJ2-5, with D perhaps TRBD2 (6 bases). V shed 6 bases and J shed 1 base, with 16 bases lying between them. CDR3 length: 15 residues. Germline CDR1 is SGHRS and CDR2 is YFSETQ. DNA for the CDR3: TGCGCCAGCAACGAGGGACGGGGGACCCAAGAGACCCAGTACTTC. Translating it yields CASNEGRGTQETQYF.

This chain uses TRBV2 with TRBJ2-7; no clear D. V lost 3 bases to trimming and J lost 3 bases, with 18 bases between them. This CDR3 has 16 amino acids. In germline, CDR1 is SNHLY, CDR2 FYNNEI. This chain's CDR3 is CASSEGSLQTVYEQYF. In DNA form, the CDR3 reads TGTGCCAGCAGTGAGGGTTCTCTACAAACTGTCTACGAGCAGTACTTC. The whole variable domain, filled in from reference TRBV2 and TRBJ2-7, reads EPEVTQTPSHQVTQMGQEVILRCVPISNHLYFYWYRQILGQKVEFLVSFYNNEISEKSEIFDDQFSVERPDGSNFTLKIRSTKLEDSAMYFCASSEGSLQTVYEQYFGPGTRLTVT.

V gene TRBV28 combines with J gene TRBJ1-5; D gene ambiguous. The CDR3 spans 12 residues. Germline V lookup: CDR1 MDHEN, CDR2 SYDVKM. The V gene lost 6 bases and the J gene lost 4 bases, with 7 bases spanning the gap. DNA of the CDR3: TGTGCCAGCAGGCCAGAGAATCAGCCCCAGCATTTT. Translated, it gives CASRPENQPQHF.

The rearrangement joins TRBV19 to TRBJ2-7; a weak D match, TRBD2 (6 bases). The length of the CDR3 is 14 residues. The germline V gene encodes CDR1 LNHDA and CDR2 SQIVND (reference sequence). Trimming cost V 7 bases and J 6 bases, with 19 bases left between them. The CDR3: CASTPRREVSEQYF. The CDR3 DNA reads TGTGCCAGTACCCCCCGCAGGGAGGTGAGCGAGCAGTACTTC.

The chain joins TRBV30 to TRBJ1-4, with D possibly TRBD1 on 5 matching bases. Germline V lookup: CDR1 GTSNPN, CDR2 SVGIG (reference sequence). The CDR3 extends over 15 amino acids. With 2 bases removed from V and 3 bases from J, the gap between germline ends came to 13 bases. The CDR3: CAWSIQGGANEKLFF. The CDR3 DNA follows: TGTGCCTGGAGTATCCAGGGTGGCGCTAATGAAAAACTGTTTTTT.

This clone came up once. The gene calls are TRBV5-1 and TRBJ1-2, with D perhaps matching TRBD1 (5 bases). Germline CDR1 and CDR2: SGHRS and YFSETQ. Trimming shortened V by 4 bases and J by 0 bases, and 10 bases separated the two germline ends. CDR3 length: 14 residues. CDR3 coding DNA: TGCGCCAGCAGCCCGGACACCTCTAACTATGGCTACACCTTC. This gives the protein CASSPDTSNYGYTF.

This chain joins TRBV9 and TRBJ2-3; TRBD1 or TRBD2 may be the D gene (5 bases each). The ends were cut back, 2 bases at V and 5 bases at J, with 9 bases in the middle. Germline V gene data show CDR1 as SGDLS and CDR2 as YYNGEE. CDR3 length equals 13 residues. The CDR3, as DNA: TGTGCCAGCAGCGTGGGGACGCAAGATACGCAGTATTTT. Encoded protein: CASSVGTQDTQYF.

The J gene is TRBJ2-1, the V gene TRBV19, with 8 bases aligning to TRBD1. Germline CDR1 reads LNHDA; CDR2 reads SQIVND (reference sequence). This CDR3 contains 15 residues. Losses at the gene ends were 5 bases for V and 8 bases for J; bases not matched to a gene: 11. CDR3 sequence reads: CASSDPGTGQDEQFF. The CDR3 nucleotides read TGTGCCAGTAGTGACCCCGGGACAGGACAAGATGAGCAGTTCTTC. Full variable domain (rest looked up from reference TRBV19 and TRBJ2-1): DGGITQSPKYLFRKEGQNVTLSCEQNLNHDAMYWYRQDPGQGLRLIYYSQIVNDFQKGDIAEGYSVSREKKESFPLTVTSAQKNPTAFYLCASSDPGTGQDEQFFGPGTRLTVL.

The chain's CDR3 is CASSLVGRGYAEAFF. In DNA form, the CDR3 reads TGTGCCAGCAGTTTGGTGGGCAGGGGGTACGCTGAAGCTTTCTTT. V is TRBV28 and J is TRBJ1-1; 7 bases match TRBD1. The ends lost 3 bases at V and 6 bases at J; junction bases unmatched: 10. Germline V gene lookup returns CDR1 MDHEN and CDR2 SYDVKM. This CDR3 has 15 amino acids.

The chain combines TRBV7-3 with TRBJ2-3; D not resolved. Trimming took off 5 bases at V and 2 bases at J, with 14 bases between the two ends. The CDR3 length is 15 residues. Germline assignment: CDR1 SGHTA and CDR2 FQGTGA. This CDR3 reads CASSLQSSTTDTQYF. In DNA, the CDR3 is TGTGCCAGCAGCCTCCAATCCAGCACCACAGATACGCAGTATTTT.

V gene TRBV10-2 combines with J gene TRBJ1-2, with a tentative D call TRBD1 (5 bases). Germline CDR1 reads WSHSY; CDR2 reads SAAADI. Trimming cost V 8 bases and J 4 bases, with 14 bases left between them. CDR3 length: 13 amino acids. CDR3 loop: CASGGSSPYGYTF. CDR3 in DNA: TGCGCCAGCGGGGGATCGAGCCCCTATGGCTACACCTTC.

This clone was counted once. V gene TRBV11-2 combines with J gene TRBJ1-2; maybe TRBD1 (5 bases). The germline V gene encodes CDR1 SGHAT and CDR2 FQNNGV. This CDR3 has 13 residues. Trimming removed 5 bases at V and 4 bases at J, with 11 bases between. In DNA, the CDR3 is TGTGCCAGCAGCGGGGACGGCTCCTATGGCTACACCTTC. Encoded protein: CASSGDGSYGYTF. Variable domain in full (rest from reference TRBV11-2 and TRBJ1-2): EAGVAQSPRYKIIEKRQSVAFWCNPISGHATLYWYQQILGQGPKLLIQFQNNGVVDDSQLPKDRFSAERLKGVDSTLKIQPAKLEDSAVYLCASSGDGSYGYTFGSGTRLTVV.

This clone was detected once. The rearrangement joins TRBV2 to TRBJ1-2; tentatively, D is TRBD1 (5 bases). V was shortened by 0 bases and J by 2 bases, with 7 bases between the two germline ends. CDR3 length equals 14 residues. Germline lookup yields CDR1 SNHLY and CDR2 FYNNEI. The CDR3 is CASSEAGGNYGYTF. The DNA of the CDR3 is TGTGCCAGCAGTGAAGCGGGGGGGAACTATGGCTACACCTTC. Combining the CDR3 with reference TRBV2 and TRBJ1-2 gives the whole variable domain EPEVTQTPSHQVTQMGQEVILRCVPISNHLYFYWYRQILGQKVEFLVSFYNNEISEKSEIFDDQFSVERPDGSNFTLKIRSTKLEDSAMYFCASSEAGGNYGYTFGSGTRLTVV.

This rearrangement joins TRBV10-2 to TRBJ1-1, with 7 bases identical to TRBD1. V was clipped by 5 bases and J by 11 bases; unmatched bases: 11. Germline assignment: CDR1 WSHSY and CDR2 SAAADI. This CDR3 is 13 amino acids long. Here the CDR3 DNA reads TGCGCCAGCAGTTCTAGACAGGGTGATAAGGCTTTCTTT. This encodes CASSSRQGDKAFF.

This clone was counted a few times. The rearrangement links TRBV4-2 to TRBJ1-5; a weak D match, TRBD1 (6 bases). The CDR3 totals 14 residues. Germline V gives CDR1 LGHNA, CDR2 YNFKEQ. The V and J ends lost 3 bases and 5 bases respectively, with 11 bases between them. The CDR3 bases are TGTGCCAGCAGCCAGCGGGACAAGGATCAGCCCCAGCATTTT. Protein sequence: CASSQRDKDQPQHF.

The gene calls are TRBV9 and TRBJ1-3; D possibly corresponds to TRBD1 (6 bases). Germline lookup yields CDR1 SGDLS and CDR2 YYNGEE. The CDR3 contains 14 residues. Trimming stripped 0 bases from V and 5 bases from J, with 9 bases between. CDR3 sequence (DNA): TGTGCCAGCAGCGTAGAGGACAGCCGAAACACCATATATTTT. Its protein is CASSVEDSRNTIYF.

The chain has TRBV5-1 and TRBJ2-7; 7 positions agree with TRBD1. The CDR3 has 14 amino acids. CDR1 and CDR2 (germline): SGHRS, YFSETQ. With 5 bases clipped from V and 3 bases from J, the junction kept 8 bases outside the gene matches. CDR3 residues: CASRAQGTRYEQYF. CDR3 coding DNA: TGCGCCAGCAGAGCACAGGGGACGCGCTACGAGCAGTACTTC.

The chain is built from TRBV30 and TRBJ1-4; tentative D call: TRBD1 (5 bases). Germline V gene sequence: CDR1 GTSNPN, CDR2 SVGIG (reference sequence). This CDR3 comprises 13 residues. V dropped 2 bases and J dropped 8 bases, with 12 bases sitting between them. CDR3 DNA: TGTGCCTGGAGTAGAGGGGCCCCCGAAAAACTGTTTTTT. It codes for CAWSRGAPEKLFF.

This clone appeared a few times. J is TRBJ1-1 and V is TRBV7-9, with D hard to call. The CDR3 is 12 amino acids. V was trimmed by 4 bases and J by 6 bases, leaving 9 bases between them. CDR1 and CDR2 (germline): SEHNR, FQNEAQ (reference sequence). The CDR3 DNA sequence: TGTGCCAGCAGCTCCGGGTTGTCTGAAGCTTTCTTT. It codes for CASSSGLSEAFF.

The chain carries TRBV27 and TRBJ1-2; a possible D gene is TRBD1 (5 bases). V was trimmed by 0 bases and J by 4 bases, leaving 9 bases between them. There are 14 residues in the CDR3. Germline-derived CDR1 and CDR2 are MNHEY and SMNVEV (reference sequence). CDR3 in amino acids: CASSLSLDTYGYTF. The CDR3 DNA follows: TGTGCCAGCAGTTTATCCCTGGACACCTATGGCTACACCTTC.

This chain joins TRBV30 and TRBJ1-3; D ambiguous. Germline CDR1 GTSNPN, CDR2 SVGIG (reference sequence). The CDR3 contains 13 residues. Deletions cut 3 bases from V and 0 bases from J, with 6 bases between. CDR3 DNA sequence: TGTGCCTGGAGGGAGAGCTCTGGAAACACCATATATTTT. Protein product: CAWRESSGNTIYF.